Below, one T cell receptor beta chain is given with its context. The CDR3 totals 14 residues. Germline V gene sequence: CDR1 SGDLS, CDR2 YYNGEE. V lost 0 bases, J lost 3 bases, and 9 bases lay in between. Repertoires were generated with immunoSEQ multiplex PCR, while TCRdb's copy carries only in-frame clones and drops some. The repertoire holds roughly 57,000 clones, with more than 70% as singletons. Seattle patients were enrolled while actively infected and followed longitudinally. This record belongs to a study of blood T cell repertoires in COVID-19. Overall study context: The study drew acute and convalescent COVID-19 samples from the United States, Italy and Spain. PBMCs, B-cell-depleted T cells, or T cells provided the cDNA or gDNA that made up the material.

The chain employs TRBV9 and TRBJ2-5; D uncertain. Sequencing was done on a sample of peripheral blood. This clonotype originated in a man aged 25-45 years with COVID-19, enrolled during active disease. CDR3 in DNA: TGTGCCAGCAGCGTAGCTCCACAAGAAGAGACCCAGTACTTC. This gives the protein CASSVAPQEETQYF.